What follows describes a single T cell receptor beta chain. This record belongs to a study of blood T cell repertoires in COVID-19. Germline V lookup: CDR1 KGHSH, CDR2 LQKENI. V lost 4 bases, J lost 9 bases, and 10 bases stayed unmatched. CDR3 length equals 14 residues. In the original analysis: Cell counts per sample came from amplifying reference gene primers. Clones were read by immunoSEQ multiplex PCR, and TCRdb kept only the in-frame ones, dropping some. V and J calls and clone size are as listed in that table; D and trimming were resolved from the DNA. The sample holds about 120,000 clones, over 80% seen once. The study drew participants aged about 18 to 95 years from approximately 23 US areas. Two negative PCRs, clearance, or symptom resolution were required of recovered Cohort 3 donors.

The V and J genes are TRBV18 and TRBJ2-7; 9 bases are a match to TRBD2. The sequenced sample consisted of PBMCs or T cells enriched from blood (not recorded which). This TCR derives from a woman aged 25 to 39 who had recovered from COVID-19. This chain's CDR3 is CASSQSGTSNGQYF. CDR3 nucleotide sequence: TGTGCCAGCTCACAATCCGGGACTAGCAACGGGCAGTACTTC.